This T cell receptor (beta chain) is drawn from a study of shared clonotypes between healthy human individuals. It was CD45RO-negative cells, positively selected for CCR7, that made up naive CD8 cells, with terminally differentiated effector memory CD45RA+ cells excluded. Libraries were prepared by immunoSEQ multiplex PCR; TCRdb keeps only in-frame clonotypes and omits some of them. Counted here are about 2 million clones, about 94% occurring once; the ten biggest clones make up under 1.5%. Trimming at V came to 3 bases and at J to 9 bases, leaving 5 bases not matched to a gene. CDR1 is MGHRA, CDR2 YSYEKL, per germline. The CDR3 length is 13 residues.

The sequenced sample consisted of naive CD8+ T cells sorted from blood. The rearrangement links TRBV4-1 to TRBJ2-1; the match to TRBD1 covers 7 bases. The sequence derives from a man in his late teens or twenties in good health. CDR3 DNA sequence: TGCGCCAGCAGCCAGGTGGGGACAGCTGAGCAGTTCTTC. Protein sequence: CASSQVGTAEQFF.